Listed below are T cell receptor beta chains from one sample, sequenced in a study of breast tumors, draining lymph nodes, adjacent tissues. Using its own MiXCR run on the multiplex PCR reads, TCRdb lists one record per CDR3 protein. The sample includes more than 50,000 distinct CDR3 sequences, under 45% of them seen just once. Sequenced input: breast tumor tissue. Receptors originate from a female donor with breast cancer. Some clones in this sample may be carry-over from other donors' samples. CDR3s include the opening cysteine and the closing phenylalanine or tryptophan. A D gene is named only where the DNA matches it firmly. Not all rows give a size; the values are once, few, many and, for expanded clones, a class.

cdr3_aa: CAWSTAGDGEQFF
cdr3_nt: TGTGCCTGGAGTACCGCAGGGGACGGTGAGCAGTTCTTC
v_call: TRBV30
clone_size: many
j_call: TRBJ2-1
d_call: -

cdr3_aa: CASTSLGQGAQKGGYTF
cdr3_nt: TGTGCCAGCACCTCACTGGGACAGGGGGCGCAGAAAGGTGGCTACACCTTC
v_call: TRBV27
clone_size: many
j_call: TRBJ1-2
d_call: TRBD1

cdr3_aa: CASRDGQGAGYGYTF
cdr3_nt: TGTGCCAGCAGGGACGGGCAGGGGGCAGGTTATGGCTACACCTTC
v_call: TRBV2
clone_size: many
j_call: TRBJ1-2
d_call: TRBD1

cdr3_aa: CSAREGEVFGPSGLFSYEQYF
cdr3_nt: TGCAGTGCTAGAGAGGGGGAGGTTTTTGGGCCTAGCGGACTATTCTCCTACGAGCAGTACTTC
v_call: TRBV20-1
clone_size: -
j_call: TRBJ2-7
d_call: TRBD2

cdr3_aa: CAISARTQGDNQETQYF
cdr3_nt: TGTGCCATCAGTGCTAGGACCCAGGGGGACAACCAAGAGACCCAGTACTTC
v_call: TRBV10-3
clone_size: once
j_call: TRBJ2-5
d_call: TRBD1

cdr3_aa: CASSQGQAEAFF
cdr3_nt: TGTGCCAGCTCACAGGGACAGGCTGAAGCTTTCTTT
v_call: TRBV18
clone_size: -
j_call: TRBJ1-1
d_call: TRBD1

cdr3_aa: CASSMRNNYGYTF
cdr3_nt: TGTGCCAGCAGTATGAGGAACAACTATGGCTACACCTTC
v_call: TRBV28
clone_size: many
j_call: TRBJ1-2
d_call: -

cdr3_aa: CASSQLGTSGINVLTF
cdr3_nt: TGCGCCAGCAGCCAACTGGGGACTAGCGGGATCAACGTCCTGACTTTC
v_call: TRBV4-1
clone_size: -
j_call: TRBJ2-6
d_call: TRBD2

cdr3_aa: CATSRDRGRASGNTIYF
cdr3_nt: TGTGCCACCAGCAGAGATCGGGGCAGAGCCTCTGGAAACACCATATATTTT
v_call: TRBV15
clone_size: once
j_call: TRBJ1-3
d_call: -

cdr3_aa: CATSDPYNQPQHF
cdr3_nt: TGTGCCACCAGTGACCCCTACAATCAGCCCCAGCATTTT
v_call: TRBV24-1
clone_size: -
j_call: TRBJ1-5
d_call: -

cdr3_aa: CASSWGQGSLLHF
cdr3_nt: TGTGCCAGCAGTTGGGGACAGGGCTCACTCCTCCACTTT
v_call: TRBV12-3/TRBV12-4
clone_size: -
j_call: TRBJ1-6
d_call: TRBD1

cdr3_aa: CATSDPGQAIEQYF
cdr3_nt: TGTGCCACCAGTGACCCGGGACAGGCGATAGAGCAGTACTTC
v_call: TRBV24-1
clone_size: -
j_call: TRBJ2-7
d_call: TRBD1

cdr3_aa: CASSHGTSGRNVLTF
cdr3_nt: TGTGCCAGCAGCCATGGGACTAGCGGGAGAAACGTCCTGACTTTC
v_call: TRBV7-2
clone_size: -
j_call: TRBJ2-6
d_call: TRBD2

cdr3_aa: CASSYSYEQYF
cdr3_nt: TGTGCCAGCAGTTACTCCTACGAGCAGTACTTC
v_call: TRBV3-1
clone_size: many
j_call: TRBJ2-7
d_call: -

cdr3_aa: CASASDGQGPVSYSYEQYF
cdr3_nt: TGTGCCAGCGCGTCTGATGGACAGGGACCGGTCAGCTACTCCTACGAGCAGTACTTC
v_call: TRBV6-2/TRBV6-3
clone_size: many
j_call: TRBJ2-7
d_call: TRBD1

cdr3_aa: CASSFLAEPSTDTQYF
cdr3_nt: TGTGCCAGCAGTTTCCTAGCCGAACCTAGCACAGATACGCAGTATTTT
v_call: TRBV6-2/TRBV6-3
clone_size: many
j_call: TRBJ2-3
d_call: -

cdr3_aa: CASSDYRDTGELFF
cdr3_nt: TGCGCCAGCAGCGATTACAGGGACACCGGGGAGCTGTTTTTT
v_call: TRBV5-1
clone_size: many
j_call: TRBJ2-2
d_call: -

cdr3_aa: CASSPGRDEQYF
cdr3_nt: TGTGCCAGCTCACCAGGGAGGGACGAGCAGTACTTC
v_call: TRBV18
clone_size: -
j_call: TRBJ2-7
d_call: TRBD2

cdr3_aa: CASSLGDLTGTEAFF
cdr3_nt: TGTGCCAGCAGCTTAGGGGACCTCACGGGGACTGAAGCTTTCTTT
v_call: TRBV11-2
clone_size: few
j_call: TRBJ1-1
d_call: -

cdr3_aa: CASSFSPTSPGTYQETQYF
cdr3_nt: TGTGCCAGCAGCTTTTCGCCAACCTCCCCCGGGACATACCAAGAGACCCAGTACTTC
v_call: TRBV5-6
clone_size: many
j_call: TRBJ2-5
d_call: -

cdr3_aa: CSARSGSGHNEQFF
cdr3_nt: TGCAGTGCTAGGTCTGGTTCGGGGCACAATGAGCAGTTCTTC
v_call: TRBV20-1
clone_size: -
j_call: TRBJ2-1
d_call: -

cdr3_aa: CASSVGGVTDTQYF
cdr3_nt: TGTGCCAGCAGCGTAGGGGGGGTAACAGATACGCAGTATTTT
v_call: TRBV9
clone_size: -
j_call: TRBJ2-3
d_call: -

cdr3_aa: CASSVTGVGTEAFF
cdr3_nt: TGTGCCAGTAGTGTAACAGGGGTTGGGACTGAAGCTTTCTTT
v_call: TRBV19
clone_size: -
j_call: TRBJ1-1
d_call: TRBD1

cdr3_aa: CASSVGPEQFF
cdr3_nt: TGTGCCAGTAGTGTAGGGCCGGAGCAGTTCTTC
v_call: TRBV19
clone_size: many
j_call: TRBJ2-1
d_call: -

cdr3_aa: CASSYGLGETDTQYF
cdr3_nt: TGTGCCAGCAGCTACGGCTTGGGGGAGACAGATACGCAGTATTTT
v_call: TRBV5-6
clone_size: many
j_call: TRBJ2-3
d_call: -

cdr3_aa: CAIPSTRLLSYEQYF
cdr3_nt: TGTGCCATTCCTTCGACTAGATTACTCTCCTACGAGCAGTACTTC
v_call: TRBV25-1
clone_size: -
j_call: TRBJ2-7
d_call: -

cdr3_aa: CASSLPGWDQPQHF
cdr3_nt: TGTGCCAGCAGCCTACCGGGGTGGGATCAGCCCCAGCATTTT
v_call: TRBV6-1
clone_size: many
j_call: TRBJ1-5
d_call: -

cdr3_aa: CSAQPGGGEQYF
cdr3_nt: TGCAGTGCCCAACCAGGGGGGGGAGAGCAGTACTTC
v_call: TRBV20-1
clone_size: many
j_call: TRBJ2-7
d_call: -

cdr3_aa: CAWSVHGGGNTIYF
cdr3_nt: TGTGCCTGGAGTGTACATGGTGGGGGAAACACCATATATTTT
v_call: TRBV30
clone_size: many
j_call: TRBJ1-3
d_call: -

cdr3_aa: CASSKAGDSSYNEQFF
cdr3_nt: TGTGCCAGTAGTAAAGCGGGAGACAGCTCCTACAATGAGCAGTTCTTC
v_call: TRBV19
clone_size: many
j_call: TRBJ2-1
d_call: TRBD2

cdr3_aa: CASTPRHGVGQETQYF
cdr3_nt: TGTGCCAGCACCCCCCGACACGGGGTTGGGCAAGAGACCCAGTACTTC
v_call: TRBV6-2/TRBV6-3
clone_size: -
j_call: TRBJ2-5
d_call: -

cdr3_aa: CASSLPQGWGYTF
cdr3_nt: TGCGCCAGCAGCCTACCACAGGGTTGGGGCTACACCTTC
v_call: TRBV5-1
clone_size: many
j_call: TRBJ1-2
d_call: -

cdr3_aa: CASSRAHGSQETQYF
cdr3_nt: TGTGCCAGCAGCCGCGCCCACGGTTCCCAAGAGACCCAGTACTTC
v_call: TRBV7-2
clone_size: many
j_call: TRBJ2-5
d_call: -

cdr3_aa: CASRRQGPKTYEQYF
cdr3_nt: TGTGCCAGCAGACGACAGGGGCCCAAGACCTACGAGCAGTACTTC
v_call: TRBV28
clone_size: many
j_call: TRBJ2-7
d_call: TRBD1

cdr3_aa: CSAPGDRPSGFYEQYF
cdr3_nt: TGCAGTGCCCCCGGGGATCGTCCTAGCGGGTTCTACGAGCAGTACTTC
v_call: TRBV20-1
clone_size: many
j_call: TRBJ2-7
d_call: TRBD2

cdr3_aa: CASSYRVVDQPQHF
cdr3_nt: TGTGCCAGCAGCTACAGGGTAGTAGATCAGCCCCAGCATTTT
v_call: TRBV5-6
clone_size: many
j_call: TRBJ1-5
d_call: -

cdr3_aa: CAWSERRNSPLHF
cdr3_nt: TGTGCCTGGAGCGAGAGGAGGAATTCACCCCTCCACTTT
v_call: TRBV30
clone_size: many
j_call: TRBJ1-6
d_call: -

cdr3_aa: CASSSGGGRGSLVGTQYF
cdr3_nt: TGTGCCAGCAGTTCAGGGGGGGGTCGTGGGAGCTTAGTCGGGACCCAGTACTTC
v_call: TRBV27
clone_size: many
j_call: TRBJ2-5
d_call: -

cdr3_aa: CASRTGRDTQYF
cdr3_nt: TGTGCCAGCAGAACTGGGAGGGATACGCAGTATTTT
v_call: TRBV2
clone_size: many
j_call: TRBJ2-3
d_call: -

cdr3_aa: CASSLRGGRVGSYEQYF
cdr3_nt: TGTGCCAGCAGTCTTAGGGGCGGCAGGGTAGGGTCCTACGAGCAGTACTTC
v_call: TRBV7-9
clone_size: few
j_call: TRBJ2-7
d_call: -

cdr3_aa: CASSQEYTIYF
cdr3_nt: TGCGCCAGCAGCCAAGAGTACACCATATATTTT
v_call: TRBV4-3
clone_size: -
j_call: TRBJ1-3
d_call: -

cdr3_aa: CASSLEGTSGRARDTQYF
cdr3_nt: TGTGCCAGCAGCTTAGAAGGGACTAGCGGGAGGGCCAGGGATACGCAGTATTTT
v_call: TRBV7-8
clone_size: -
j_call: TRBJ2-3
d_call: TRBD2

cdr3_aa: CSASPYNEQFF
cdr3_nt: TGCAGTGCTAGCCCGTACAATGAGCAGTTCTTC
v_call: TRBV20-1
clone_size: many
j_call: TRBJ2-1
d_call: -

cdr3_aa: CAISVRAGERETQYF
cdr3_nt: TGTGCCATCAGTGTGCGGGCGGGAGAAAGAGAGACCCAGTACTTC
v_call: TRBV10-3
clone_size: -
j_call: TRBJ2-5
d_call: TRBD2

cdr3_aa: CASSPRGDLNYGYTF
cdr3_nt: TGTGCCAGCAGCCCCAGGGGCGACCTCAACTATGGCTACACCTTC
v_call: TRBV7-2
clone_size: -
j_call: TRBJ1-2
d_call: -

cdr3_aa: CASSDGPAVGEQYF
cdr3_nt: TGTGCCAGCAGTGACGGCCCCGCCGTGGGTGAGCAGTACTTC
v_call: TRBV2
clone_size: many
j_call: TRBJ2-7
d_call: -

cdr3_aa: CSASAGAGGLNGQFF
cdr3_nt: TGCAGTGCCTCCGCCGGCGCGGGAGGTTTAAATGGGCAGTTCTTC
v_call: TRBV20-1
clone_size: -
j_call: TRBJ2-1
d_call: TRBD2